This T cell receptor (beta chain) originates from a study of blood T cell repertoires in COVID-19. Overall study: Acute and convalescent COVID-19 specimens originated in the United States, Italy and Spain.

The method was immunoSEQ multiplex PCR; TCRdb's version includes in-frame clones alone and lacks a portion of them. The repertoire consists of approximately 75,000 clones, with 90% occurring once and the leading ten covering 6.9%. The clonotype was recovered from a human donor in a cohort sampled during active COVID-19. Sequencing was carried out using peripheral blood.

The CDR3 DNA reads as TGTGCCAGCAGCTCCCGGGACAGGAACGCACAAGAGACCCAGTACTTC. This sequence encodes CASSSRDRNAQETQYF. This chain connects TRBV9 to TRBJ2-5, with 8 bases that match TRBD1. The germline CDR1 and CDR2 sequences are SGDLS and YYNGEE. The CDR3 totals 16 residues. Trimming cost V 4 bases and J 2 bases; bases outside gene matches: 10.